This entry features one TCR beta chain sequence. This entry belongs to a study of blood T cell repertoires in COVID-19. Study-wide background: The United States, Italy and Spain supplied acute and convalescent COVID-19 samples.

Per the authors' pipeline: Reference gene primer amplification gave nucleated cell count estimates. TCRdb keeps only in-frame clones here, not all; method: immunoSEQ multiplex PCR. V and J calls and clone size come straight from that table; D and trimming were deduced from the DNA. The sample lists around 63,000 clones, roughly 90% occurring once. The germline gives CDR1 SGHKS, CDR2 YYEKEE (reference sequence). Trimming took 4 bases from V and 7 from J; bases not matched to a gene: 13. The CDR3 runs to 17 residues. The chain carries TRBV5-5 and TRBJ2-4; TRBD1 agrees at 11 bases. The TCR comes from an older woman with acute or convalescent COVID-19. Sequencing input: peripheral blood. CDR3 sequence: CASSTRTGGSGFNIQYF. The DNA of the CDR3 is TGTGCCAGCAGCACCCGGACAGGGGGCAGTGGGTTTAACATTCAGTACTTC.